The sequence of this T cell receptor beta chain was determined in a study of OX40 agonist ivuxolimab in advanced cancers. Sequencing used immunoSEQ multiplex PCR; TCRdb keeps in-frame clones, though not all of them. In the table there are 80,000 or so clones, around 87% of which are singletons. The specimen was CD4+ or CD8+ T cells sorted from blood, collected in a trial of the OX40 agonist ivuxolimab. The sequence was obtained from an adult with an advanced solid tumor such as melanoma, head and neck, liver or kidney cancer.

CDR3 nucleotide sequence: TGTGCCTGGGACCCCGGCCTCCACCAAGAGACCCAGTACTTC. Its protein product is CAWDPGLHQETQYF. The genes are TRBV30 and TRBJ2-5; D is undetermined. Trimming took 5 bases from V and 0 from J, leaving 13 bases between them. Germline CDR1 reads GTSNPN; CDR2 reads SVGIG (reference sequence). The CDR3 length is 14 residues.